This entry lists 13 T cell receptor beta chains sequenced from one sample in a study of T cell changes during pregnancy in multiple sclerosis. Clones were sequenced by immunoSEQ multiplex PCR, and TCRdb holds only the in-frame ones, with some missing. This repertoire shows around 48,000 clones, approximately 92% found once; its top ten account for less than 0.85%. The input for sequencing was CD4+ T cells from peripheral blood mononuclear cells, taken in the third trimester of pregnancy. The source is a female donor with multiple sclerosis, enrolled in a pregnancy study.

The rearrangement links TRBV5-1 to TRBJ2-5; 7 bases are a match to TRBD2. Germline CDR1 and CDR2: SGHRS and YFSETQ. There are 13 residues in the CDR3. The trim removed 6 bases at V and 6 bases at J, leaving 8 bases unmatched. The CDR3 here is CASNWEGAKTQYF. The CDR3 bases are TGCGCCAGCAACTGGGAGGGCGCGAAGACCCAGTACTTC.

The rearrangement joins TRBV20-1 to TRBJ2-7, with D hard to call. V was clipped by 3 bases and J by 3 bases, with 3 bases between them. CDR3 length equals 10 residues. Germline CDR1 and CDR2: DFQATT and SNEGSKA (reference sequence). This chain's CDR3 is CSASSYEQYF. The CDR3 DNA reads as TGCAGTGCTAGCAGCTACGAGCAGTACTTC.

In DNA, the CDR3 is TGTGCCAGCAGTTATTCAGCCGGGACAGGGGCGAATAGACAGTTCTTC. Translating it yields CASSYSAGTGANRQFF. This chain connects TRBV27 to TRBJ2-1, with 10 bases fitting TRBD1. Germline values: CDR1 MNHEY, CDR2 SMNVEV (reference sequence). With 4 bases clipped from V and 13 bases from J, the junction kept 16 bases outside the gene matches. The CDR3 loop spans 16 amino acids.

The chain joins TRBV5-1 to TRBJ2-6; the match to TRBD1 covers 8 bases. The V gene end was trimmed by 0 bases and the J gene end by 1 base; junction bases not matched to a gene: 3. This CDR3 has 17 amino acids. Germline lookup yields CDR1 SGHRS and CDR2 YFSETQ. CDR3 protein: CASSLGQGTSGANVLTF. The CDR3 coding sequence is TGCGCCAGCAGCTTGGGACAGGGGACGTCTGGGGCCAACGTCCTGACTTTC. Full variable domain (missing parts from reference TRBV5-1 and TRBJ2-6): KAGVTQTPRYLIKTRGQQVTLSCSPISGHRSVSWYQQTPGQGLQFLFEYFSETQRNKGNFPGRFSGRQFSNSRSEMNVSTLELGDSALYLCASSLGQGTSGANVLTFGAGSRLTVL.

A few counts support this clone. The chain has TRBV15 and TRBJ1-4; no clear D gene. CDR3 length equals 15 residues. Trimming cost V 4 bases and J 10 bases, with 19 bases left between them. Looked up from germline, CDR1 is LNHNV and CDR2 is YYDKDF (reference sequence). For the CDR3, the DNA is TGTGCCACCAGCATCAACACGGTCGGCAGAGGAAAACTGTTTTTT. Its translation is CATSINTVGRGKLFF.

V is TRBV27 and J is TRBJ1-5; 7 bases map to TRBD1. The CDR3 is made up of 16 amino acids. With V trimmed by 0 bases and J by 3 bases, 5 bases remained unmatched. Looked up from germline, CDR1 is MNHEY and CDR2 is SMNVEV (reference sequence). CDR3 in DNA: TGTGCCAGCAGTTTATCCATGACAGGGTACAATCAGCCCCAGCATTTT. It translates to CASSLSMTGYNQPQHF.

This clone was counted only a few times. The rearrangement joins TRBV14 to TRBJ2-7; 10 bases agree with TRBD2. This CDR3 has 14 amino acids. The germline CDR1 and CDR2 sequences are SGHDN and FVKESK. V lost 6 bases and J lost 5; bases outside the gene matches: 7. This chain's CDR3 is CASSQYGTSDEQYF. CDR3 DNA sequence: TGTGCCAGCAGTCAATACGGGACTAGCGACGAGCAGTACTTC.

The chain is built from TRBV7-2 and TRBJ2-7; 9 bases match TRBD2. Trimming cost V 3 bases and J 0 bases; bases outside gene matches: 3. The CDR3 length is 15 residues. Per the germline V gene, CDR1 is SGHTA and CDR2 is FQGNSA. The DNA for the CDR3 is TGTGCCAGCAGCTTTAGCGGGAGAGGCTCCTACGAGCAGTACTTC. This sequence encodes CASSFSGRGSYEQYF.

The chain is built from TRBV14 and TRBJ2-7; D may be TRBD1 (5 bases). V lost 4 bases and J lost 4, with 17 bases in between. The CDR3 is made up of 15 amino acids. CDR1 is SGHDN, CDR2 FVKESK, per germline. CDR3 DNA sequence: TGTGCCAGCAGCCTCCTCCAGGGATCTGGGTACGAGCAGTACTTC. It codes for CASSLLQGSGYEQYF.

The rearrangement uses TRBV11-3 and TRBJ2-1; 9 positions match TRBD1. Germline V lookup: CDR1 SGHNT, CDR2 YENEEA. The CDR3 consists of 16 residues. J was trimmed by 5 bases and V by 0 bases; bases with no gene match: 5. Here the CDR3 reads CASSLEGWTGDNEQFF. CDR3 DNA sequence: TGTGCCAGCAGCTTAGAGGGTTGGACAGGGGACAATGAGCAGTTCTTC.

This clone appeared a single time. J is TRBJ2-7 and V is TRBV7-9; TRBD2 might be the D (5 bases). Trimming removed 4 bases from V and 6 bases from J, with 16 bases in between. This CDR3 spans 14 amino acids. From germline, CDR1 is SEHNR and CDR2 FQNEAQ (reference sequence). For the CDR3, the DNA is TGTGCCAGCAGCTCCGAGCCGGGGTCCCGCGAGCAGTACTTC. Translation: CASSSEPGSREQYF.

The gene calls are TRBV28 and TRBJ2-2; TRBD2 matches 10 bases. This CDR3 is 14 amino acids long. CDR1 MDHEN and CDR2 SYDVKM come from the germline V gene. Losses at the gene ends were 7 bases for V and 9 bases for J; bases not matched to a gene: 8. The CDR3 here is CASTLAGVSRELFF. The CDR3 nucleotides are TGTGCCAGCACCCTAGCGGGAGTAAGCCGGGAGCTGTTTTTT.

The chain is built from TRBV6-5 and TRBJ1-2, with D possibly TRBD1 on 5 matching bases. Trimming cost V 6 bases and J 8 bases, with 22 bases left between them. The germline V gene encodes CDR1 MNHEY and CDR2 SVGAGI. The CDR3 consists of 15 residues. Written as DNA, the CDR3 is TGTGCCAGCAGCCCCGTAGGAGGGGCTGGAGGGGGCTACACCTTC. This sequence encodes CASSPVGGAGGGYTF.